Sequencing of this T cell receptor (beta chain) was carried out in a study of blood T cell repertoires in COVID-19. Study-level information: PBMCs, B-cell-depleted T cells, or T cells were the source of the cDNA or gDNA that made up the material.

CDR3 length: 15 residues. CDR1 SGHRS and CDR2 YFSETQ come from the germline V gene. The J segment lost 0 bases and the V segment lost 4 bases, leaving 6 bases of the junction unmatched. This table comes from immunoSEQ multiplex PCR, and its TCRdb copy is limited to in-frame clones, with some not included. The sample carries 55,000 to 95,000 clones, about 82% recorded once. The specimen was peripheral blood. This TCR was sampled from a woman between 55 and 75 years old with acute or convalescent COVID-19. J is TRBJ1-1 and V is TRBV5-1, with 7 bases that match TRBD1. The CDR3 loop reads CASSPTGTLNTEAFF. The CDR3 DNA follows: TGCGCCAGCAGCCCGACAGGGACCCTGAACACTGAAGCTTTCTTT.